The clone carrying this T cell receptor beta chain was seen a few times. Its antigen remains unknown. After removal of 3 bases from V and 4 bases from J, the junction contained 6 bases not matched to a gene. CDR1 is MNHEY, CDR2 SMNVEV, per germline (reference sequence). The CDR3 is 15 amino acids. The source of the sample is a study of identical twins. The authors used template switching to add a universal primer site and gave cDNA unique molecular identifiers. Each CDR3 protein is one row after TCRdb ran MiXCR on the 5' RACE reads. The table has under 350,000 distinct CDR3 sequences, roughly 10% seen once. Whole-study results and caveats: Abundant beta clonotypes from cord blood had fewer insertions, unlike memory repertoires, which showed none.

These data were likewise used in another study, on yellow fever vaccine responses in identical twins.

Input material: CD8+ T cells sorted from blood. The receptor was isolated from a woman aged 18 to 35 in good health. The chain carries TRBV27 and TRBJ2-3; 8 bases match TRBD2. Here the CDR3 DNA reads TGTGCCAGCAGTTTCAAAGGACTAGCAGCAGATACGCAGTATTTT. Protein: CASSFKGLAADTQYF.